Below are 17 T cell receptor beta chains sequenced from a single sample in a study of STAT5B mutations in CD4+ large granular lymphocyte leukemia. Clones were read by immunoSEQ multiplex PCR, and TCRdb kept only the in-frame ones, dropping some. The sample consists of 30,000 or so clones, roughly 89% of them appearing once. Sequenced: CD4+ T cells from blood buffy coats. The receptors here all came from a human donor in good health.

The gene calls are TRBV7-9 and TRBJ1-1; unclear D gene. The CDR3 has 13 amino acids. Trimming removed 3 bases at V and 3 bases at J, with 8 bases between. CDR1 is SEHNR, CDR2 FQNEAQ, per germline (reference sequence). CDR3 region: CASSLPGYTEAFF. CDR3 in DNA: TGTGCCAGCAGCTTGCCGGGTTACACTGAAGCTTTCTTT.

There are a few counts of this clone. The rearrangement joins TRBV6-1 to TRBJ1-5; D is unclear. Trimming took off 2 bases at V and 0 bases at J, with 5 bases between the two ends. The CDR3 consists of 14 residues. CDR1 and CDR2 from the germline V gene are MNHNS and SASEGT. The CDR3 loop is CASSERTSNQPQHF. The CDR3 DNA follows: TGTGCCAGCAGTGAAAGGACTAGCAATCAGCCCCAGCATTTT.

Only a few counts were recorded for this clone. The J gene is TRBJ1-2, the V gene TRBV6-5; 7 bases fit TRBD1. Germline CDR1 MNHEY, CDR2 SVGAGI. CDR3 length: 14 amino acids. The trim removed 6 bases at V and 7 bases at J, leaving 11 bases unmatched. The CDR3 loop is CASSLAWDRSGYTF. The CDR3 DNA follows: TGTGCCAGCAGCCTAGCGTGGGACAGATCTGGCTACACCTTC.

The chain employs TRBV6-5 and TRBJ1-6, with 7 positions matching TRBD1. V shed 4 bases, J shed 9 bases, and the junction held 9 bases outside the gene matches. The CDR3 has 15 amino acids. Germline loops: CDR1 MNHEY, CDR2 SVGAGI. The CDR3 reads CASSWNGRGPSPLHF. The DNA of the CDR3 is TGTGCCAGCAGTTGGAATGGAAGGGGGCCTTCACCCCTCCACTTT.

V is TRBV6-4 and J is TRBJ1-1; D is possibly TRBD1 (5 bases). Germline lookup yields CDR1 MRHNA and CDR2 SNTAGT. This CDR3 contains 11 residues. Trimming took off 2 bases at V and 11 bases at J, with 9 bases between the two ends. This CDR3 is CASSDGGRAFF. CDR3 in DNA: TGTGCCAGCAGTGACGGGGGACGGGCTTTCTTT.

J is TRBJ2-1 and V is TRBV7-2; possible D gene TRBD2, 5 bases. Looked up from germline, CDR1 is SGHTA and CDR2 is FQGNSA. V was trimmed by 6 bases and J by 2 bases, leaving 14 bases between them. The CDR3 has 15 amino acids. The CDR3 DNA reads TGTGCCAGCAGTCCAAGCGGTAGGACCTACAATGAGCAGTTCTTC. It specifies CASSPSGRTYNEQFF.

V and J are TRBV29-1 and TRBJ1-2; 11 nucleotides line up with TRBD1. The CDR3 has 13 residues. J was trimmed by 3 bases and V by 6 bases; bases with no gene match: 3. Germline V gene sequence: CDR1 SQVTM, CDR2 ANQGSEA. CDR3 sequence (DNA): TGCAGCGTCGGACAGGGGGCAGACTATGGCTACACCTTC. Its protein product is CSVGQGADYGYTF.

This sequence joins TRBV25-1 and TRBJ2-3; D is ambiguous. CDR3 length equals 12 residues. V was cut by 4 bases and J by 7 bases, with 9 bases left in between. Germline loops: CDR1 MGHDK, CDR2 SYGVNS. CDR3 sequence: CASSGTRYTQYF. Here the CDR3 DNA reads TGTGCCAGCAGTGGAACAAGATATACGCAGTATTTT.

J is TRBJ1-5 and V is TRBV6-1, with D possibly TRBD1 on 5 matching bases. V lost 7 bases, J lost 5 bases, and 18 bases lay in between. CDR1 MNHNS and CDR2 SASEGT come from the germline V gene. The CDR3 runs to 15 residues. CDR3 nucleotides: TGTGCCAGCACCTGGGGCGGGGCTGGGGATCAGCCCCAGCATTTT. It codes for CASTWGGAGDQPQHF.

Of note for this clone: The junction and the germline gene differ at one end; a read error may be behind it. This chain connects TRBV28 to TRBJ1-1; D possibly corresponds to TRBD1 (5 bases). The CDR3 consists of 15 residues. In germline, CDR1 is MDHEN, CDR2 SYDVKM. CDR3 sequence reads: CASSIWAGGNTEAFF. The DNA for the CDR3 is TGTGCCAGCAGTATATGGGCCGGGGGAAACACTGAAGCTTTCTTT. The whole variable domain, remainder taken from reference TRBV28 and TRBJ1-1, is DVKVTQSSRYLVKRTGEKVFLECVQDMDHENMFWYRQDPGLGLRLIYFSYDVKMKEKGDIPEGYSVSREKKERFSLILESASTNQTSMYLCASSIWAGGNTEAFFGQGTRLTVV.

This clone was seen a handful of times. The V and J genes are TRBV7-9 and TRBJ1-2, with a possible D match to TRBD1 (5 bases). CDR1 is SEHNR, CDR2 FQNEAQ, per germline (reference sequence). The CDR3 extends over 12 amino acids. V lost 7 bases, J lost 5 bases, and 11 bases lay in between. The CDR3 nucleotides read TGTGCCAGCACCACACGGGGGTATGGCTACACCTTC. Its protein is CASTTRGYGYTF.

This chain links TRBV7-9 with TRBJ1-2; 12 bases map to TRBD1. Trimming took 2 bases from V and 5 from J; bases not matched to a gene: 6. In germline, CDR1 is SEHNR, CDR2 FQNEAQ (reference sequence). CDR3 length equals 16 residues. DNA of the CDR3: TGTGCCAGCAGCTTAAATGGGGACAGGGGGCTTTATGGCTACACCTTC. As protein: CASSLNGDRGLYGYTF.

CDR3 loop: CASSPWARYNEQFF. The DNA for the CDR3 is TGTGCCAGCAGTCCCTGGGCCCGCTACAATGAGCAGTTCTTC. The chain is built from TRBV28 and TRBJ2-1, with no clear D. CDR3 size: 14 residues. Germline V gene lookup returns CDR1 MDHEN and CDR2 SYDVKM. Deletions cut 5 bases from V and 3 bases from J, with 11 bases between.

J is TRBJ1-3 and V is TRBV5-5, with D possibly matching TRBD1 (6 bases). The V end was cut by 4 bases, the J end by 4 bases, with 15 bases between. Germline-derived CDR1 and CDR2 are SGHKS and YYEKEE (reference sequence). This CDR3 has 15 amino acids. CDR3: CASSRGDAAGNTIYF. CDR3 sequence (DNA): TGTGCCAGCAGCAGGGGGGATGCGGCCGGAAACACCATATATTTT.

CDR3 sequence reads: CASSVGDTATYEQYF. CDR3 in DNA: TGTGCCAGCAGCGTAGGAGACACCGCAACCTACGAGCAGTACTTC. V and J are TRBV9 and TRBJ2-7; D ambiguous. Germline V CDR1 and CDR2: SGDLS, YYNGEE. The CDR3 runs to 15 residues. V shed 0 bases and J shed 2 bases, with 12 bases lying between them.

The J gene is TRBJ2-7, the V gene TRBV28, with 10 nucleotides matching TRBD1. The junction had 9 bases not matched to a gene; V was cut back by 5 bases and J by 5 bases. CDR1 is MDHEN and CDR2 is SYDVKM in the germline V gene. This CDR3 spans 15 amino acids. This CDR3 reads CASSPPTGGSNEQYF. The CDR3 DNA follows: TGTGCCAGCAGTCCCCCGACAGGGGGCTCGAACGAGCAGTACTTC.

This chain's CDR3 is CAAARIRQGQETQYF. Written as DNA, the CDR3 is TGTGCCGCCGCCCGGATTAGACAGGGACAAGAGACCCAGTACTTC. The chain has TRBV6-1 and TRBJ2-5; 7 bases line up with TRBD1. Germline-derived CDR1 and CDR2 are MNHNS and SASEGT. The CDR3 covers 15 residues. The V gene end was trimmed by 11 bases and the J gene end by 2 bases; junction bases not matched to a gene: 14.